Reported below is one TCR beta chain. These data originate in a study of blood T cell repertoires in COVID-19. Study-wide context: Specimens from acute and convalescent COVID-19 originated in the United States, Italy and Spain.

Germline assignment: CDR1 SQVTM and CDR2 ANQGSEA. The CDR3 runs to 12 residues. The ends lost 7 bases at V and 2 bases at J; junction bases unmatched: 5. Original processing notes: Estimation of nucleated cell counts relied on the amplification of reference gene primers. Some clones are missing from TCRdb's copy, which holds only in-frame ones; the method was immunoSEQ multiplex PCR. That table is the source of V, J and clone size, and D and trimming were worked out from the DNA. Of 85,000 to 110,000 clones detected, roughly 89% appear once; the ten largest clones hold more than 15%. The chain recombines TRBV29-1 with TRBJ2-7, with TRBD1 matching over 7 bases. The TCR comes from a woman older than 75 in a cohort sampled during active COVID-19. Input material: peripheral blood. The CDR3 region has the DNA TGCAGCGCCCGGGACAGTCCCTACGAGCAGTACTTC. It is translated as CSARDSPYEQYF.